This is a list of T cell receptor beta chains from one sample in a study of CXCR3-negative and CXCR3-positive naive CD8 T cells. One entry per CDR3 protein, without DNA, is what TCRdb gives after re-calling the 5' RACE reads. This sample's table has 43,000 or so distinct CDR3 sequences. Specimen: memory CD8+ T cells from blood. All receptors come from a human donor in good health. Some clones in this sample may be carry-over from other donors' samples. CDR3s include the opening cysteine and the closing phenylalanine or tryptophan. Clone size is stated in some rows and not others, as once, few, many or a class when expanded.

. TRBJ2-1 TRBV29-1 CSTQGFVNEQFF
. TRBJ2-7 TRBV29-1 CSGQDRGKNYEQYF
. TRBJ2-3 TRBV6-4 CASSDSQGTDTQYF
. TRBJ1-2 TRBV7-9 CASSFEGDGYTF
. TRBJ2-3 TRBV5-1 CASSFSQGVADTQYF
. TRBJ2-7 TRBV7-9 CASSSTGGFSSYEQYF
. TRBJ2-2 TRBV4-1 CASSFPGLAGSPPTGELFF
. TRBJ2-3 TRBV7-9 CASSSLAAGQGAGDTQYF
. TRBJ1-3 TRBV20-1 CSAREWEPGNTIYF
. TRBJ2-5 TRBV4-2 CASSQSTSGGSETQYF
. TRBJ2-2 TRBV7-6 CASSLVGGSGELFF
. TRBJ2-7 TRBV4-3 CASSQRLSADEQYF
. TRBJ2-1 TRBV27 CASSLPGQDLNEQFF
. TRBJ2-5 TRBV7-6 CASSPPTSGETQYF
. TRBJ1-1 TRBV7-8 CASSLLIRGNTEAFF
. TRBJ2-7 TRBV3-1 CASSPGQGRYF
. TRBJ2-1 TRBV7-2 CASSFRAYNEQFF
. TRBJ2-6 TRBV12-3/TRBV12-4 CASTGGSGANVLTF
. TRBJ1-2 TRBV27 CASSLYPGQGYGYTF
. TRBJ1-1 TRBV5-1 CASSYGTGGKGTEAFF
. TRBJ2-7 TRBV4-3 CASSQDGWTYEQYF
. TRBJ2-1 TRBV12-3/TRBV12-4 CASSFTALYNEQFF
. TRBJ2-3 TRBV7-9 CASSLAPTSTDTQYF
. TRBJ1-1 TRBV4-3 CASSQARLNTEAFF
. TRBJ1-5 TRBV27 CASSLSTGGGNQPQHF
medium-sized TRBJ2-5 TRBV4-2 CASSQASGDQETQYF
. TRBJ1-2 TRBV9 CASSVASPGTYGYTF
. TRBJ1-6 TRBV14 CASSPGHVPPLHF
. TRBJ2-3 TRBV15 CATSREGGGTDTQYF
. TRBJ2-2 TRBV12-3/TRBV12-4 CASSYGTSVNTGELFF
. TRBJ2-7 TRBV9 CASSVGSESYEQYF
. TRBJ1-2 TRBV20-1 CSAAPGQVSYGYTF
. TRBJ2-7 TRBV9 CASSVGGQSYEQYF
. TRBJ1-2 TRBV29-1 CSVLDSLNYGYTF
medium-sized TRBJ1-4 TRBV12-5 CASASTASIGTGVEKLFF
. TRBJ1-5 TRBV13 CASGAGGQPQHF
. TRBJ1-2 TRBV9 CASSVAGANYGYTF
. TRBJ2-2 TRBV29-1 CSAQGANTGELFF
. TRBJ2-5 TRBV28 CASRPPRGSFQETQYF
. TRBJ2-7 TRBV29-1 CSVQGLLGEQYF
. TRBJ1-1 TRBV19 CASSIGPGNTEAFF
. TRBJ2-5 TRBV20-1 CSARDPLQETQYF
. TRBJ2-7 TRBV11-2 CASSPQWGDARDEQYF
. TRBJ1-2 TRBV24-1 CATSSPDSFTYGYTF
. TRBJ2-7 TRBV13 CASSRTGGFGYEQYF
. TRBJ2-1 TRBV28 CASSYLAGADNEQFF
. TRBJ2-7 TRBV7-8 CARSLMVAPYEQYF
. TRBJ1-1 TRBV12-3/TRBV12-4 CASSLAWDTGTEAFF
. TRBJ1-1 TRBV29-1 CSVEDRSAEAPVEAFF
. TRBJ2-5 TRBV20-1 CSAGTSGYQETQYF
. TRBJ1-1 TRBV20-1 CSARHRAEPLSTEAFF
. TRBJ1-1 TRBV5-1 CASTERSNTEAFF
. TRBJ2-5 TRBV7-9 CAIGFGETQYF
. TRBJ1-2 TRBV20-1 CSARAGSDRDYGYTF
. TRBJ1-1 TRBV20-1 CSASALGGNTEAFF